The 26 T cell receptor beta chains in this list originate from one sample, sequenced in a study of tumor-infiltrating lymphocytes in primary liver carcinoma. In addition to blood RNA drawn from unsorted whole blood, germline DNA was extracted. Constant-region priming of roughly 490 ng total RNA yielded TCR beta cDNA. Investigators got TCR beta libraries out of three nested multiplex PCR rounds, done with slightly modified ARM-PCR. Investigators reported that the first two PCR rounds, at around 11 cycles each, used TRBV1-TRBV30 forward primers with a C-beta reverse primer. TCRdb used MiXCR to reprocess the multiplex PCR reads, holding one entry per CDR3 protein. The profile covers some 320,000 distinct CDR3 sequences, with over 55% appearing a single time and roughly 10% taken by the ten largest. The sequenced material came from peripheral blood. The receptor source for this set is a middle-aged man with primary liver carcinoma and hepatitis B virus infection.

About this clonotype itself: A single base separates this from a much larger clone, so it may be a read error. The chain uses TRBV4-2 and TRBJ2-3, with D tentatively TRBD1 (5 bases). The CDR3 is 14 residues long. Germline V gene data show CDR1 as LGHNA and CDR2 as YNFKEQ. The CDR3 DNA sequence: TGTGTCAGCAGGGAAGGCGGCAGCACAGATACGCAGTATTTT. It specifies CVSREGGSTDTQYF.

This clonotype was seen many times. V usage is TRBV6-6 and J usage is TRBJ2-5; 11 bases are a match to TRBD2. The CDR3 extends over 15 amino acids. Per the germline V gene, CDR1 is MNHNY and CDR2 is SVGAGI (reference sequence). J gave up 4 bases and V 3 bases, and 4 bases lay outside the gene matches. CDR3 amino acids: CASSYRGLAGETQYF. CDR3 in DNA: TGTGCCAGCAGTTATCGAGGACTAGCGGGAGAGACCCAGTACTTC.

Regarding this clonotype: A much larger clone lies a single base off, so this may be a read error. The V and J genes are TRBV6-2 or TRBV6-3 and TRBJ2-1, with D possibly being TRBD2 (6 bases). The CDR3 length is 13 residues. CDR1 and CDR2 from the germline V gene are MNHEY and SVGEGT. DNA for the CDR3: TGTACCAGCAGTTACCTAGCGTTCAATGAGCAGTTCTTC. Translating it yields CTSSYLAFNEQFF.

This clonotype was found many times. This chain connects TRBV10-3 to TRBJ2-7; the match to TRBD1 covers 12 bases. The CDR3 loop spans 17 amino acids. J gave up 3 bases and V 4 bases, and 10 bases lay outside the gene matches. CDR1 and CDR2 from the germline V gene are ENHRY and SYGVKD. As DNA, the CDR3 is TGTGCCATCAGTGGGGGACAGGGGGCCCCAAAAGACTACGAGCAGTACTTC. Amino acid sequence: CAISGGQGAPKDYEQYF.

This clonotype was seen ten or more times. The V gene is TRBV11-2, the J gene TRBJ2-2, with 8 bases matching TRBD2. The germline V gene has CDR1 SGHAT and CDR2 FQNNGV. The CDR3 contains 15 residues. V was clipped by 4 bases and J by 5 bases; unmatched bases: 6. CDR3 amino acids: CASSYTSGGTGELFF. CDR3 DNA: TGTGCCAGCAGCTACACTAGCGGCGGAACCGGGGAGCTGTTTTTT. Together with reference TRBV11-2 and TRBJ2-2, the CDR3 gives the full variable domain: EAGVAQSPRYKIIEKRQSVAFWCNPISGHATLYWYQQILGQGPKLLIQFQNNGVVDDSQLPKDRFSAERLKGVDSTLKIQPAKLEDSAVYLCASSYTSGGTGELFFGEGSRLTVL.

For this clonotype: A much larger clone lies a single base off, so this may be a read error. The chain carries TRBV4-1 and TRBJ2-7; no clear D. Between the trimmed V and J ends, which lost 0 bases and 3 bases, there was a span of 9 bases. CDR3 length equals 14 residues. Looked up from germline, CDR1 is MGHRA and CDR2 is YSYEKL. CDR3 protein: CASSQDQLGYEQYF. CDR3 bases: TGCGCCAGCAGCCAAGATCAGTTGGGCTACGAGCAGTACTTC.

This clonotype was seen more than once but under ten times. Mismatch with germline at one junction end may stem from a read error. V gene TRBV14 combines with J gene TRBJ1-5; D ambiguous. This CDR3 comprises 13 residues. CDR1 and CDR2 (germline): SGHDN, FVKESK. In nucleotides, the CDR3 is TGTGTCAGCAGCCTTAGATTGAATCAGCCCCAGCATTTT. This translates into CVSSLRLNQPQHF.

Concerning this clonotype: With a much larger clone just one base away, this may be a read error. The CDR3 coding sequence is TGTGCCAGCAGCCAAGATTGGGGGCCTGAAGCTTTCTTT. Translated: CASSQDWGPEAFF. The genes are TRBV4-2 and TRBJ1-1, with a possible D match to TRBD1 (6 bases). Trimming took 0 bases from V and 6 from J, leaving 8 bases between them. The CDR3 is 13 amino acids. Germline V gene sequence: CDR1 LGHNA, CDR2 YNFKEQ.

There are a few counts of this clonotype. This chain links TRBV10-3 with TRBJ2-5; 9 bases match TRBD2. The CDR3 runs to 15 residues. Looked up from germline, CDR1 is ENHRY and CDR2 is SYGVKD. Unmatched junction bases numbered 3, after V lost 2 bases and J lost 2 bases. For the CDR3, the DNA is TGTGCCATCAGTGAGCCTAGCGGGACACAAGAGACCCAGTACTTC. This encodes CAISEPSGTQETQYF.

As to this clonotype: Germline and junction disagree at one end, which may indicate a read error. The J gene is TRBJ2-5, the V gene TRBV28; D might be TRBD2 (6 bases). Germline V CDR1 and CDR2: MDHEN, SYDVKM. This CDR3 region has 13 residues. CDR3 coding DNA: TGCGCCAGCCGGGGGACGCTCCGAGAGACCCAGTACTTC. Translating it yields CASRGTLRETQYF. Combining the CDR3 with reference TRBV28 and TRBJ2-5 gives the whole variable domain DVKVTQSSRYLVKRTGEKVFLECVQDMDHENMFWYRQDPGLGLRLIYFSYDVKMKEKGDIPEGYSVSREKKERFSLILESASTNQTSMYLCASRGTLRETQYFGPGTRLLVL.

Concerning this clonotype: Mismatch with germline at one junction end may stem from a read error. The chain employs TRBV4-1 and TRBJ2-1, with 9 bases aligning to TRBD2. CDR3 length: 17 residues. In germline, CDR1 is MGHRA, CDR2 YSYEKL. CDR3 nucleotide sequence: TGCGCCAGCAGCCCCAGAGGGGTGGCGGGAGGGCGTAGTGAGCACTTCTTC. Translation: CASSPRGVAGGRSEHFF.

Comments on this clonotype: One end of the junction does not line up with germline, which may come from a read error. The chain is built from TRBV5-5 and TRBJ2-1; D remains ambiguous. The CDR3 has 15 amino acids. From germline, CDR1 is SGHKS and CDR2 YYEKEE (reference sequence). CDR3 in amino acids: CASSWVTSFYNEQIF. The CDR3 DNA sequence: TGTGCCAGCAGCTGGGTTACCAGCTTCTACAATGAGCAGATCTTC.

Worth noting for this clonotype: This may be a read error: a much more frequent sequence differs by one nucleotide. Because the CDR3 is missing its conserved closing phenylalanine or tryptophan, this is likely a read error. The gene calls are TRBV4-1 and TRBJ2-2; TRBD1 agrees at 8 bases. The CDR3 runs to 15 residues. Trimming at V came to 8 bases and at J to 5 bases, leaving 10 bases not matched to a gene. CDR1 and CDR2 (germline): MGHRA, YSYEKL. The DNA for the CDR3 is TGCGCCAGCTCCTTTCGGACAGGGCGAACCGGGGAGCTGTTTTCT. Translating gives CASSFRTGRTGELFS.

The genes are TRBV6-1 and TRBJ2-1; D uncertain. The CDR3 totals 11 residues. The ends were cut back, 8 bases at V and 4 bases at J, with 6 bases in the middle. From germline, CDR1 is MNHNS and CDR2 SASEGT. The CDR3 reads CASELYNEQFF. In DNA form, the CDR3 reads TGTGCCAGCGAATTGTACAATGAGCAGTTCTTC.

With respect to this clonotype: A clone one base away is much larger, so this may be a read error. The J gene is TRBJ2-1, the V gene TRBV5-6, with 10 nucleotides matching TRBD2. V dropped 4 bases and J dropped 9; count of bases not matched to a gene: 13. Germline V CDR1 and CDR2: SGHDT, YYEEEE. The CDR3 covers 16 residues. The CDR3 sequence: CASSVITSGKGGEQFF. CDR3 sequence (DNA): TGTGCCAGCAGCGTTATTACTAGCGGGAAGGGGGGTGAGCAGTTCTTC.

On this clonotype itself: A read error may explain this, as a much larger clone is one base away. The chain is built from TRBV4-2 and TRBJ2-1, with 11 bases aligning to TRBD2. The CDR3 length is 14 residues. V lost 0 bases to trimming and J lost 15 bases; unmatched junction nucleotides: 7. CDR1 LGHNA and CDR2 YNFKEQ come from the germline V gene. DNA for the CDR3: TGTGCCAGCAGCCAAGATGCTAGCGGGAGGTGGGTGTTCTTC. Translated: CASSQDASGRWVFF.

The gene calls are TRBV6-5 and TRBJ2-3, with D tentatively TRBD1 (5 bases). The J call may not be correct, given that the DNA end is closer to TRBJ1-5. Germline CDR1 and CDR2: MNHEY and SVGAGI. The CDR3 runs to 16 residues. This chain's CDR3 is CASSLEQGALGDTQHF. For the CDR3, the DNA is TGTGCCAGCAGCTTGGAGCAGGGCGCCTTAGGCGATACGCAGCATTTT.

On this clonotype itself: One end of the junction varies from germline; a read error may be responsible. This rearrangement joins TRBV7-9 to TRBJ1-4, with a possible D match to TRBD1 (6 bases). Germline-derived CDR1 and CDR2 are SEHNR and FQNEAQ (reference sequence). This CDR3 spans 16 amino acids. The CDR3 loop reads CARSFGGGRTNEKLFF. For the CDR3, the DNA is TGTGCCAGGAGCTTCGGCGGGGGCAGAACTAATGAAAAACTGTTTTTT.

At least ten counts were recorded for this clonotype. The V gene is TRBV4-3, the J gene TRBJ2-1, with D unclear. Deletions cut 1 base from V and 4 bases from J, with 8 bases between. The length of the CDR3 is 14 residues. Germline V CDR1 and CDR2: LGHNA, YSLEER. The CDR3 loop reads CASSQGTQYNEQFF. CDR3 nucleotide sequence: TGCGCCAGCAGCCAAGGCACGCAATACAATGAGCAGTTCTTC.

At least ten counts were recorded for this clonotype. V usage is TRBV29-1 and J usage is TRBJ2-2, with 10 positions matching TRBD2. There are 15 residues in the CDR3. Germline CDR1 is SQVTM and CDR2 is ANQGSEA. J lost 7 bases, V lost 1 base, and 6 bases had no gene match. The CDR3 DNA is TGCAGCGTTGAAGGGCTAGCGGGAGAGGGCGGGGAGCTGTTTTTT. The encoded protein is CSVEGLAGEGGELFF.

This clonotype was observed a single time. The chain carries TRBV5-1 and TRBJ1-1, with D unresolved. The V and J ends lost 0 bases and 1 base respectively, with 7 bases between them. The V gene's germline CDR1 is SGHRS and CDR2 YFSETQ. This CDR3 is built from 14 residues. CDR3 amino acids: CASSLEKANTEAFF. CDR3 DNA sequence: TGCGCCAGCAGCTTGGAAAAGGCGAACACTGAAGCTTTCTTT.

In the case of this clonotype: Sequence at one end of the junction differs from germline and may be a read error. The chain employs TRBV10-2 and TRBJ2-7; D may be TRBD2 (6 bases). The V gene's germline CDR1 is WSHSY and CDR2 SAAADI. The CDR3 runs to 14 residues. The CDR3 spells CASRESLWGGGQYF. The CDR3, as DNA: TGCGCCAGCAGAGAGTCCCTCTGGGGAGGCGGGCAGTACTTC.

This clonotype was counted between two and nine times. The J gene is TRBJ1-5, the V gene TRBV6-2 or TRBV6-3; 7 bases align to TRBD1. The CDR3 is 14 amino acids. Germline V gene data show CDR1 as MNHEY and CDR2 as SVGEGT. V was pared by 6 bases and J by 4 bases, with 6 bases of the junction left unmatched. CDR3 DNA: TGTGCCAGCAGAACTCCAGGGGGAAATCAGCCCCAGCATTTT. This codes for CASRTPGGNQPQHF.

With regard to this clonotype: One junction end disagrees with the germline gene, perhaps due to a read error. The chain uses TRBV11-3 and TRBJ2-7; no definite D call. The CDR3 contains 11 residues. Germline V gene lookup returns CDR1 SGHNT and CDR2 YENEEA. Here the CDR3 DNA reads TGTGCTAGCAGCTTAGGACCTAAGCAGCACTTC. Translated: CASSLGPKQHF.

A note on this clonotype: A clone one base away is much larger, so this may be a read error. The rearrangement links TRBV12-3 or TRBV12-4 to TRBJ2-5; tentative D call: TRBD2 (6 bases). The CDR3 loop spans 14 amino acids. The CDR3 is CGSSFRAGQETQYF. CDR3 in DNA: TGTGGCAGCAGTTTCCGAGCGGGCCAAGAGACCCAGTACTTC.

To note about this clonotype: Given a much more abundant clone one base away, this may be a read error. This chain links TRBV13 with TRBJ2-7; TRBD1 matches 8 bases. CDR3 size: 14 residues. Germline CDR1 PRHDT, CDR2 FYEKMQ (reference sequence). J was trimmed by 3 bases and V by 2 bases; bases with no gene match: 3. CDR3 in DNA: TGTGCCAGCAGCTTACGGGGACAGGTCTACGAGCAGTACTTC. As protein: CASSLRGQVYEQYF.